This paragraph covers one TCR beta chain sequence. The antigen is undetermined. These data come from a study of T-cell memory formation after mild COVID-19. Across the whole study: The study found TCR clusters largely donor specific.

Study findings and constraints: Shrinking CD4+ clones resided mostly in CM and EM, and CD8+ ones in EMRA. Confirmation was lacking for SARS-CoV-2 specificity of second-wave clones that peaked on day 37.

TCRalpha and TCRbeta libraries used 5'RACE with constant-segment primers and UMIs. TCRdb re-derived calls from the 5' RACE reads in MiXCR, one entry per CDR3 protein. Of roughly 220,000 distinct CDR3 sequences listed, around 8.8% were seen once; the top ten hold about 3.8%. The trim removed 6 bases at V and 0 bases at J, leaving 6 bases unmatched. The germline V gene encodes CDR1 MGHRA and CDR2 YSYEKL. The CDR3 length is 15 residues. Sequenced: PBMCs or a T cell subset sorted from them (not recorded which). The receptor's source is a young man who had mild COVID-19 (a few samples of this study predate the infection). Cell type and time point are not known. This chain joins TRBV4-1 and TRBJ2-7; 9 nucleotides agree with TRBD1. The CDR3 reads CASSYSGQGSYEQYF. CDR3 bases: TGCGCCAGCAGTTATTCGGGACAGGGCTCCTACGAGCAGTACTTC.